The source of this TCR beta chain is a study of blood T cell repertoires in COVID-19. Study details: Some COVID-19 samples were acute and others convalescent; all came from the United States, Italy and Spain. In each case, the material was cDNA or gDNA derived from T cells, B-cell-depleted T cells, or PBMCs.

This CDR3 region has 16 residues. CDR1 is SGDLS, CDR2 YYNGEE, per germline. V shed 2 bases and J 5 bases; nucleotides not matched to a gene: 9. TCRdb's copy holds only in-frame clones and misses some; the assay was immunoSEQ multiplex PCR. The profile shows about 76,000 clones, around 85% of them singletons. The chain carries TRBV9 and TRBJ2-5; 10 bases are shared with TRBD2. Material for sequencing was peripheral blood. The sequence derives from a man between 25 and 39 years old with acute or convalescent COVID-19. In DNA, the CDR3 is TGTGCCAGCAGCGTGCTAGCGGGAGAGGGATGGGAGACCCAGTACTTC. Translation gives CASSVLAGEGWETQYF.